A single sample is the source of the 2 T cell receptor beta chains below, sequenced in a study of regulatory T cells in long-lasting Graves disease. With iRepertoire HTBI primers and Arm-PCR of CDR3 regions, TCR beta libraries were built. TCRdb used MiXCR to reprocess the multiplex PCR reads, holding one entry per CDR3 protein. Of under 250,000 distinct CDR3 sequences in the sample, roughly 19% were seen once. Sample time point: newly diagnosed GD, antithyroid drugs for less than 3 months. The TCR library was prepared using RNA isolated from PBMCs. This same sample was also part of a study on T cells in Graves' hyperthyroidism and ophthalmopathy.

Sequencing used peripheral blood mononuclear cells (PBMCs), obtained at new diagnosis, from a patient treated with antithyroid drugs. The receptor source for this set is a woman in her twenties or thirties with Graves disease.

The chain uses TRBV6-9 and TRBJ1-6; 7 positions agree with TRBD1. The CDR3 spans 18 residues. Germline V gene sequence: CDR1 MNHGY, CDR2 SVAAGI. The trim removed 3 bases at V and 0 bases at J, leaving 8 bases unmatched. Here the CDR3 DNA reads TGTGCCAGCAGTTACGAGGAGGGGGCGAGCTCCTATAATTCACCCCTCCACTTT. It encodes CASSYEEGASSYNSPLHF.

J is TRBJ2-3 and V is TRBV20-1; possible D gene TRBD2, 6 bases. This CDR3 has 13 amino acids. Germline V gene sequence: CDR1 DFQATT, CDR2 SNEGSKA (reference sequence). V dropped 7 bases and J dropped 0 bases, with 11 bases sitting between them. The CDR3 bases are TGCAGTGAAAGGGAGGCTAGCACAGATACGCAGTATTTT. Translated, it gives CSEREASTDTQYF.